This T cell receptor (beta chain) is from a study of T cells after yellow fever vaccination. 5'RACE template switching produced TCR cDNA carrying a universal primer site and UMIs. Using its own MiXCR run on the 5' RACE reads, TCRdb lists one record per CDR3 protein. Of 80,000 to 100,000 distinct CDR3 sequences in the sample, under 9% were seen once. The CDR3 length is 13 residues. Germline V CDR1 and CDR2: LGHDT, YNNKEL (reference sequence). V was clipped by 6 bases and J by 8 bases; unmatched bases: 7. Findings and caveats of the study: Most clones from primary vaccination were detected again post-booster (approximately 97% CD4, about 88% CD8). Within FACS-sorted repertoires, abundant clonotypes contaminating from the bulk population could be present.

This sequence originates from a man aged 18-30 years who received the YFV17D yellow fever vaccine. This sequence joins TRBV3-1 and TRBJ2-1, with 7 bases identical to TRBD1. Sequences were derived from CD8+ T cells not binding an NS4B(214-222) dextramer, sorted from PBMCs, sampled roughly 14 days after the first yellow fever vaccination. In nucleotides, the CDR3 is TGTGCCAGCAGAGAGACAGGGACGGATGAGCAGTTCTTC. This codes for CASRETGTDEQFF.